These 27 T cell receptor beta chains came from one sample sequenced in a study of identical twins. In TCRdb, the 5' RACE reads were re-called with MiXCR into one record per CDR3 protein. The sample includes 1.5 million to 2 million distinct CDR3 sequences, less than 40% of them seen just once. Sample: cord blood. The receptors stem from a newborn girl in good health.

This clonotype was seen ten or more times. This chain joins TRBV5-1 and TRBJ2-7; D possibly corresponds to TRBD2 (6 bases). V lost 4 bases and J 1 base, leaving 15 bases between the germline ends. Germline CDR1 is SGHRS and CDR2 is YFSETQ. The CDR3 totals 15 residues. The CDR3 sequence is CASSKWRADSYEQYF. DNA of the CDR3: TGCGCCAGCAGCAAATGGAGGGCCGATTCCTACGAGCAGTACTTC. The entire variable domain, with the rest obtained from reference TRBV5-1 and TRBJ2-7, is as follows: KAGVTQTPRYLIKTRGQQVTLSCSPISGHRSVSWYQQTPGQGLQFLFEYFSETQRNKGNFPGRFSGRQFSNSRSEMNVSTLELGDSALYLCASSKWRADSYEQYFGPGTRLTVT.

This chain connects TRBV5-1 to TRBJ2-1, with D perhaps matching TRBD2 (6 bases). CDR1 and CDR2 from the germline V gene are SGHRS and YFSETQ. The V and J ends lost 1 base and 3 bases respectively, with 14 bases between them. The CDR3 is made up of 16 amino acids. This chain's CDR3 is CASSLPRVGLYNEQFF. The CDR3 nucleotides are TGCGCCAGCAGCTTGCCTCGGGTGGGACTCTACAATGAGCAGTTCTTC.

This clonotype came up a few times. The chain links TRBV27 to TRBJ1-2; unclear D gene. This CDR3 has 14 amino acids. Trimming cost V 5 bases and J 5 bases, with 15 bases left between them. CDR1 is MNHEY and CDR2 is SMNVEV in the germline V gene (reference sequence). CDR3 sequence: CASSPRSSPYGYTF. CDR3 coding DNA: TGTGCCAGCAGTCCCCGGAGCAGTCCATATGGCTACACCTTC.

The chain carries TRBV5-1 and TRBJ2-7; D is ambiguous. The germline V gene encodes CDR1 SGHRS and CDR2 YFSETQ. The CDR3 is made up of 14 amino acids. Trimming pared 0 bases from V and 6 bases from J, leaving 13 bases between. The CDR3 spells CASSLVGPSGEQYF. CDR3 in DNA: TGCGCCAGCAGCTTGGTGGGCCCCTCTGGCGAGCAGTACTTC. The full variable domain, with the rest looked up from reference TRBV5-1 and TRBJ2-7, is KAGVTQTPRYLIKTRGQQVTLSCSPISGHRSVSWYQQTPGQGLQFLFEYFSETQRNKGNFPGRFSGRQFSNSRSEMNVSTLELGDSALYLCASSLVGPSGEQYFGPGTRLTVT.

With regard to this clonotype: Possible read error: a much larger clone is one base away. This sequence joins TRBV12-3 or TRBV12-4 and TRBJ2-1; 9 bases line up with TRBD2. CDR3 length equals 18 residues. V shed 1 base, J shed 6 bases, and the junction held 13 bases outside the gene matches. This CDR3 reads CASSLVLGLAGICNEQFF. The DNA for the CDR3 is TGTGCCAGCAGTTTAGTTTTGGGGCTAGCGGGGATTTGCAATGAGCAGTTCTTC.

This chain joins TRBV27 and TRBJ2-1; 7 bases match TRBD1. Germline CDR1 is MNHEY and CDR2 is SMNVEV (reference sequence). The CDR3 consists of 13 residues. V lost 7 bases and J lost 8; bases outside the gene matches: 8. This chain's CDR3 is CASIPTGSHEQFF. CDR3 coding DNA: TGTGCCAGCATCCCGACAGGGTCCCATGAGCAGTTCTTC.

The chain joins TRBV12-3 or TRBV12-4 to TRBJ1-2, with a weak D call TRBD1 (6 bases). This CDR3 is built from 15 residues. The V and J ends lost 2 bases and 3 bases respectively, with 13 bases between them. DNA for the CDR3: TGTGCCAGCAGTTTAAGGGCAGGGGTCCACTATGGCTACACCTTC. Translated: CASSLRAGVHYGYTF.

The J gene is TRBJ2-7, the V gene TRBV7-8; no firm D call. This CDR3 region has 17 residues. Germline CDR1 is SGHVS and CDR2 is FQNEAQ. The ends were cut back, 1 base at V and 0 bases at J, with 16 bases in the middle. CDR3 residues: CASSLGVGAWSSYEQYF. The CDR3 nucleotides are TGTGCCAGCAGCTTAGGTGTTGGTGCGTGGAGCTCCTACGAGCAGTACTTC.

This clonotype has only a few counts. The J gene is TRBJ1-2, the V gene TRBV5-1; possibly TRBD1 for D (5 bases). V shed 0 bases and J shed 6 bases, with 15 bases lying between them. Germline lookup yields CDR1 SGHRS and CDR2 YFSETQ. The CDR3 covers 15 residues. CDR3 region: CASSLDAGIVDGYTF. The CDR3 DNA sequence: TGCGCCAGCAGCTTGGACGCAGGGATTGTCGATGGCTACACCTTC.

This clonotype turned up a few times. V is TRBV7-9 and J is TRBJ1-1; D gene unclear. Germline V gene sequence: CDR1 SEHNR, CDR2 FQNEAQ (reference sequence). The CDR3 has 15 amino acids. Trimming removed 3 bases from V and 1 base from J, with 12 bases in between. The CDR3 nucleotides read TGTGCCAGCAGCTTGCCACCTCGAGGGAACACTGAAGCTTTCTTT. Its translation is CASSLPPRGNTEAFF.

The chain has TRBV21-1 and TRBJ2-3; the DNA was not compared with TRBD2, the D call given in the table. TRBV21-1 is recorded as a pseudogene. CDR3 length equals 18 residues. The chain's CDR3 is CASSKVGASTGFTDTQYF. The CDR3 bases are TGTGCCAGCAGCAAAGTAGGGGCCTCGACAGGCTTCACAGATACGCAGTATTTT.

This chain joins TRBV21-1 and TRBJ2-5; the DNA was not compared with TRBD2, the D call given in the table. TRBV21-1 is noted as a pseudogene. This CDR3 is 13 amino acids long. The CDR3 loop is CATHGGHSGTQYF. CDR3 nucleotide sequence: TGTGCCACCCACGGTGGGCATAGCGGGACCCAGTACTTC.

This clonotype has just a few counts. V is TRBV18 and J is TRBJ1-6, with a tentative D call TRBD1 (6 bases). V gave up 0 bases and J gave up 6 bases, with 12 bases separating them. The germline CDR1 and CDR2 sequences are KGHSH and LQKENI. This CDR3 comprises 16 residues. The CDR3 loop reads CASSPPNRVGNSPLHF. The CDR3 nucleotides are TGTGCCAGCTCACCACCGAACAGGGTGGGTAATTCACCCCTCCACTTT.

The CDR3 is CASSSLGGGGNTEAFF. CDR3 sequence (DNA): TGTGCCAGCAGCTCATTGGGGGGGGGTGGGAACACTGAAGCTTTCTTT. This chain links TRBV5-4 with TRBJ1-1, with D perhaps TRBD1 (5 bases). The V gene lost 3 bases and the J gene lost 1 base, with 16 bases spanning the gap. The CDR3 is 16 residues long. Looked up from germline, CDR1 is SGHNT and CDR2 is YYREEE (reference sequence).

This clonotype was found a few times. The V and J genes are TRBV6-5 and TRBJ2-4; TRBD1 agrees at 8 bases. The CDR3 covers 15 residues. Per germline, CDR1 MNHEY and CDR2 SVGAGI. Losses at the gene ends were 2 bases for V and 4 bases for J; bases not matched to a gene: 4. As DNA, the CDR3 is TGTGCCAGCAGTTACAGACAGGGGATAAAAAACATTCAGTACTTC. Translation: CASSYRQGIKNIQYF.

The chain couples TRBV7-9 to TRBJ2-7; 9 bases map to TRBD1. V was pared by 1 base and J by 5 bases, with 6 bases of the junction left unmatched. There are 15 residues in the CDR3. Germline values: CDR1 SEHNR, CDR2 FQNEAQ (reference sequence). This chain's CDR3 is CASSLGTGVYDEQYF. The CDR3 DNA reads TGTGCCAGCAGCTTAGGGACAGGGGTTTATGACGAGCAGTACTTC.

This chain connects TRBV10-3 to TRBJ2-7, with a weak D call TRBD2 (7 bases). This CDR3 has 14 residues. The germline gives CDR1 ENHRY, CDR2 SYGVKD. V gave up 2 bases and J gave up 3 bases, with 11 bases separating them. CDR3 amino acids: CAISEGGGLYEQYF. The CDR3 nucleotides are TGTGCCATCAGTGAGGGGGGGGGGCTCTACGAGCAGTACTTC.

The chain has TRBV20-1 and TRBJ1-2, with D unclear. The CDR3 is 11 residues long. Per germline, CDR1 DFQATT and CDR2 SNEGSKA (reference sequence). The ends were cut back, 3 bases at V and 5 bases at J, with 7 bases in the middle. As DNA, the CDR3 is TGCAGTGCTAGCCGGCCATATGGCTACACCTTC. The encoded protein is CSASRPYGYTF.

The V gene is TRBV20-1, the J gene TRBJ2-1, with a possible D match to TRBD1 (6 bases). Germline lookup yields CDR1 DFQATT and CDR2 SNEGSKA (reference sequence). V lost 0 bases and J lost 2, with 11 bases in between. This CDR3 contains 15 residues. The CDR3: CSARDFGQTYNEQFF. CDR3 DNA sequence: TGCAGTGCTAGAGATTTTGGACAGACCTACAATGAGCAGTTCTTC.

This rearrangement joins TRBV12-3 or TRBV12-4 to TRBJ2-1, with TRBD1 identical over 11 bases. The CDR3 has 17 amino acids. Germline trimming cut 7 bases from V and 5 bases from J; bases unmatched to any gene: 13. Here the CDR3 DNA reads TGTGCCAGCACCCGGGACAGGGGGAGCGGGAGTAACAATGAGCAGTTCTTC. This codes for CASTRDRGSGSNNEQFF.

CDR3 sequence reads: CASSPERIAKNVRYF. The CDR3, as DNA: TGTGCCAGCAGCCCAGAGCGTATAGCCAAAAACGTTCGGTACTTC. J is TRBJ2-4 and V is TRBV7-2; no clear D gene. Germline V gene sequence: CDR1 SGHTA, CDR2 FQGNSA. The V gene lost 5 bases and the J gene lost 15 bases, with 26 bases spanning the gap. The CDR3 is made up of 15 amino acids.

CDR3 in amino acids: CASSNPGLAYNEQFF. The CDR3 nucleotides are TGTGCCAGCAGCAACCCGGGACTAGCTTACAATGAGCAGTTCTTC. This chain links TRBV7-9 with TRBJ2-1; the match to TRBD2 covers 9 bases. V was clipped by 5 bases and J by 4 bases; unmatched bases: 6. The CDR3 has 15 residues. Germline lookup yields CDR1 SEHNR and CDR2 FQNEAQ (reference sequence).

This clonotype was seen a few times. This sequence joins TRBV30 and TRBJ1-2; no clear D gene. V gave up 0 bases and J gave up 5 bases, with 10 bases separating them. This CDR3 comprises 13 residues. CDR1 and CDR2 (germline): GTSNPN, SVGIG (reference sequence). This CDR3 reads CAWSVRTAYGYTF. For the CDR3, the DNA is TGTGCCTGGAGTGTCCGAACAGCTTATGGCTACACCTTC.

The chain uses TRBV6-5 and TRBJ2-1; 15 bases fit TRBD2. Trimming removed 4 bases from V and 4 bases from J; junction bases left unmatched: 5. CDR3 length: 17 residues. Germline CDR1 and CDR2: MNHEY and SVGAGI. The CDR3 bases are TGTGCCAGCAGTTGGACTAGCGGGAGGGCCAGATACAATGAGCAGTTCTTC. Translating it yields CASSWTSGRARYNEQFF.

This clonotype appeared a few times. The genes are TRBV7-9 and TRBJ1-2, with 7 bases that match TRBD1. Germline-derived CDR1 and CDR2 are SEHNR and FQNEAQ (reference sequence). The CDR3 is made up of 15 amino acids. V lost 4 bases, J lost 4 bases, and 9 bases stayed unmatched. CDR3: CASSSTGDRSYGYTF. CDR3 DNA sequence: TGTGCCAGCAGCTCAACAGGGGATCGAAGCTATGGCTACACCTTC.

The chain joins TRBV6-5 to TRBJ2-3, with D tentatively TRBD2 (6 bases). The CDR3 has 14 amino acids. V lost 7 bases and J 2 bases, leaving 13 bases between the germline ends. Germline V lookup: CDR1 MNHEY, CDR2 SVGAGI. The DNA for the CDR3 is TGTGCCAGCAAAAAAAGGGACTCCACAGATACGCAGTATTTT. Its protein product is CASKKRDSTDTQYF.

The chain's CDR3 is CSASGWDRAYEQYF. The CDR3 region has the DNA TGCAGTGCTAGTGGGTGGGACAGGGCCTACGAGCAGTACTTC. J is TRBJ2-7 and V is TRBV20-1, with 9 bases aligning to TRBD1. Germline CDR1 DFQATT, CDR2 SNEGSKA (reference sequence). The CDR3 runs to 14 residues. V was pared by 3 bases and J by 2 bases, with 5 bases of the junction left unmatched.